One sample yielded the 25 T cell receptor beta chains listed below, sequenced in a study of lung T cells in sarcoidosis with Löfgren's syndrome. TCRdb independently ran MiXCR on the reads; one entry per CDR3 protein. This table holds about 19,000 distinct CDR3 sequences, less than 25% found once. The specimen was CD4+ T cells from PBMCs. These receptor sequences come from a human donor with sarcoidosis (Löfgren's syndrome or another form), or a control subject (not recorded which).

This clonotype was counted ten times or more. The CDR3, as DNA: TGTGCCAGCAGCGTGGGTGGCTACCGCACTGAAGCTTTCTTT. This gives the protein CASSVGGYRTEAFF. The rearrangement links TRBV5-4 to TRBJ1-1; D uncertain. The V gene's germline CDR1 is SGHNT and CDR2 YYREEE (reference sequence). V was cut by 4 bases and J by 4 bases, with 14 bases left in between. This CDR3 contains 14 residues.

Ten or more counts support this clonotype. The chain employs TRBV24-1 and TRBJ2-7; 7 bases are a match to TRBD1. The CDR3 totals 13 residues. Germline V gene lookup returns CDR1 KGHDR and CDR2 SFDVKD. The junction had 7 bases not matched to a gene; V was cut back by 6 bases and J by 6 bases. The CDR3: CATSTPGGAEQYF. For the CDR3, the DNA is TGTGCCACCAGTACGCCAGGGGGAGCCGAGCAGTACTTC.

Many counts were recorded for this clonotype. This CDR3 reads CSVDWEVNEQFF. CDR3 coding DNA: TGCAGCGTTGACTGGGAGGTTAATGAGCAGTTCTTC. The rearrangement links TRBV29-1 to TRBJ2-1, with D possibly being TRBD2 (6 bases). This CDR3 has 12 residues. Germline CDR1 reads SQVTM; CDR2 reads ANQGSEA. V was pared by 3 bases and J by 7 bases, with 10 bases between.

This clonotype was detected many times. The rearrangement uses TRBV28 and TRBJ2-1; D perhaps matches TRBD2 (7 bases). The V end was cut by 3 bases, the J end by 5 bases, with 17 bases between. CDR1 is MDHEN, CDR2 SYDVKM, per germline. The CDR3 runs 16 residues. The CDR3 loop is CASSFMRGRGNNEQFF. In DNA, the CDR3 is TGTGCCAGCAGTTTTATGAGGGGGAGGGGCAACAATGAGCAGTTCTTC.

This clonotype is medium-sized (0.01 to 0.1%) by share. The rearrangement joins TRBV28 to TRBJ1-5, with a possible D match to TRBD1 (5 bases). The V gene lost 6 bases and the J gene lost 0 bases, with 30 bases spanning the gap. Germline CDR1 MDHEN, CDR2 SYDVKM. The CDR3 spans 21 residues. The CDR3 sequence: CASSTPRQPRGTFYSNQPQHF. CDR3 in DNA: TGTGCCAGCAGCACGCCGAGACAGCCCCGCGGGACCTTCTATAGCAATCAGCCCCAGCATTTT.

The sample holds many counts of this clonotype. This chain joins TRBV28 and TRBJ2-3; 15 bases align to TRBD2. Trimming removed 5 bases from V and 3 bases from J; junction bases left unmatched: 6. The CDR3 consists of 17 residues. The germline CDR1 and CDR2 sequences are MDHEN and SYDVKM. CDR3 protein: CASSNPGLAGGTDTQYF. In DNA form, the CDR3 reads TGTGCCAGCAGTAACCCGGGACTAGCGGGGGGAACAGATACGCAGTATTTT. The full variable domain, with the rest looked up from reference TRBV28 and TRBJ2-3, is DVKVTQSSRYLVKRTGEKVFLECVQDMDHENMFWYRQDPGLGLRLIYFSYDVKMKEKGDIPEGYSVSREKKERFSLILESASTNQTSMYLCASSNPGLAGGTDTQYFGPGTRLTVL.

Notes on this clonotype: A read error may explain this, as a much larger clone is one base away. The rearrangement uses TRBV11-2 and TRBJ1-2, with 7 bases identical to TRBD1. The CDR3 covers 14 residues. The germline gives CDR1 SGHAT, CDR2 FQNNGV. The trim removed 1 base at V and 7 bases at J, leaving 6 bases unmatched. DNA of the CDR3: TGTGCCAGCAGCTTAGGTCGGACAGGTATTGGCTACACCTTC. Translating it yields CASSLGRTGIGYTF.

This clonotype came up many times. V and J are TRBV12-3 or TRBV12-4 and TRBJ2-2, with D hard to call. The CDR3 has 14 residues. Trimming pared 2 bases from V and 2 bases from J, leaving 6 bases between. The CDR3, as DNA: TGTGCCAGCAGTTTATACCCCAACACCGGGGAGCTGTTTTTT. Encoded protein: CASSLYPNTGELFF.

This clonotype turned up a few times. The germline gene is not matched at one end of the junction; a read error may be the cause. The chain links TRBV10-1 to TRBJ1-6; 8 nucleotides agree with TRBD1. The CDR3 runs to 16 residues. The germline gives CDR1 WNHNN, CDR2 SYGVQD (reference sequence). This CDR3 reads CASNTQGDVKDSLLHF. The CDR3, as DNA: TGCGCCAGCAACACACAGGGGGACGTAAAGGATTCACTCCTCCACTTT.

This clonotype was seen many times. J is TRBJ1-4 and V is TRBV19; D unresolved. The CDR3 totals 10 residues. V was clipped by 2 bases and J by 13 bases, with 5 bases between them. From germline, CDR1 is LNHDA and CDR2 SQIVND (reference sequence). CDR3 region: CASSILRLFF. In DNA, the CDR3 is TGTGCCAGTAGTATATTAAGACTGTTTTTT. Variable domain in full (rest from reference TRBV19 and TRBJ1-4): DGGITQSPKYLFRKEGQNVTLSCEQNLNHDAMYWYRQDPGQGLRLIYYSQIVNDFQKGDIAEGYSVSREKKESFPLTVTSAQKNPTAFYLCASSILRLFFGSGTQLSVL.

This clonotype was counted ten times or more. CDR3 sequence reads: CATSDPWGTAYNEQFF. The CDR3 DNA reads as TGTGCCACCAGTGATCCCTGGGGGACAGCCTACAATGAGCAGTTCTTC. The chain links TRBV24-1 to TRBJ2-1; 7 bases match TRBD1. CDR1 is KGHDR and CDR2 is SFDVKD in the germline V gene. The ends lost 3 bases at V and 2 bases at J; junction bases unmatched: 6. The CDR3 has 16 residues.

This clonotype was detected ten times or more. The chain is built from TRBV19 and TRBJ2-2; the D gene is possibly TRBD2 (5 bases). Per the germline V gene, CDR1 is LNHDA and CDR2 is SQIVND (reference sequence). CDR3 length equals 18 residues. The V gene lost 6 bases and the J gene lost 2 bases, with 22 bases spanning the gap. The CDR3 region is CASSPRGWVTRNTGELFF. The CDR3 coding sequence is TGTGCCAGTAGCCCTCGAGGTTGGGTTACTAGAAACACCGGGGAGCTGTTTTTT.

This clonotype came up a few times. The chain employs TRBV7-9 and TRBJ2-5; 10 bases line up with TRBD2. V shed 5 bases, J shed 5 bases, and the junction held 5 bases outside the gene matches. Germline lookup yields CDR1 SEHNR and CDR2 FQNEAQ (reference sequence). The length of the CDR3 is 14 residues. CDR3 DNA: TGTGCCAGCAGCCTCGGGACTAGCGTGGAGACCCAGTACTTC. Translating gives CASSLGTSVETQYF.

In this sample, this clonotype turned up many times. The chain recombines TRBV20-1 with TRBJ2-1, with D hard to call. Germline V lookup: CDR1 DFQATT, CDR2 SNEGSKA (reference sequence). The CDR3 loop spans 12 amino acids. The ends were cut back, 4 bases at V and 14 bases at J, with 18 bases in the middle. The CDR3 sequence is CSATKTPPIEFF. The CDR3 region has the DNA TGCAGTGCTACGAAGACACCACCAATCGAGTTCTTC.

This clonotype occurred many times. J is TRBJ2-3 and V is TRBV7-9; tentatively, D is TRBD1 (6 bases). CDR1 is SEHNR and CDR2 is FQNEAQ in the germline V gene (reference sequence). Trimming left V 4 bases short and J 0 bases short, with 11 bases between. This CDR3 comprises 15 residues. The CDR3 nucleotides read TGTGCCAGCAGCTATATTGGACAGAGCACAGATACGCAGTATTTT. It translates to CASSYIGQSTDTQYF.

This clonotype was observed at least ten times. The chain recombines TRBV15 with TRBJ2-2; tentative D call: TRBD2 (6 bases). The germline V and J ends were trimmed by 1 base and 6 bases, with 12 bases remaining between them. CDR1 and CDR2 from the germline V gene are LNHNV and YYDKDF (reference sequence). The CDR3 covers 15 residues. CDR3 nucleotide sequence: TGTGCCACCAGCAGAGCCGGGACTCGGGCCGGGGAGCTGTTTTTT. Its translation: CATSRAGTRAGELFF.

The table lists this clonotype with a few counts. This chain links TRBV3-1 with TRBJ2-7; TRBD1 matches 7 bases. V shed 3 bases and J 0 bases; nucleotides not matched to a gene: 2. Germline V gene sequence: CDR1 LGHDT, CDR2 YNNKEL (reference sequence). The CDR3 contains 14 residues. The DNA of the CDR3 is TGTGCCAGCAGCCAGGACAGGTTCTCCTACGAGCAGTACTTC. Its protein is CASSQDRFSYEQYF.

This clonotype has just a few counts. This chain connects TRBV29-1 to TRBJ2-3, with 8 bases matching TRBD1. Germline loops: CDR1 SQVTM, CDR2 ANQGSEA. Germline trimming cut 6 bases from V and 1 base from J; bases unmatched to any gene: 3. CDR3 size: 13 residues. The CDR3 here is CSVTGAGTDTQYF. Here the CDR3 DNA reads TGCAGCGTGACAGGGGCGGGCACAGATACGCAGTATTTT.

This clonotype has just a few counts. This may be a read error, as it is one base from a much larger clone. In DNA, the CDR3 is TGTGCCAGCAGTTTCTACCGGGAAAATCAGCCCCAGCATTTT. It is translated as CASSFYRENQPQHF. The genes are TRBV12-3 or TRBV12-4 and TRBJ1-5; D ambiguous. This CDR3 spans 14 amino acids. V was pared by 3 bases and J by 4 bases, with 10 bases between.

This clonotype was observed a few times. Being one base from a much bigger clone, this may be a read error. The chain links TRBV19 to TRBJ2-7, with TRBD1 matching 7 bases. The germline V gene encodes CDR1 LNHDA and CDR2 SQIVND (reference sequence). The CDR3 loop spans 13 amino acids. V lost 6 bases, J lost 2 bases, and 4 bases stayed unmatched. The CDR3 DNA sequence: TGTGCCAGTAGATCAGGGGGAGCCTACGAGCAGTACTTC. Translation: CASRSGGAYEQYF.

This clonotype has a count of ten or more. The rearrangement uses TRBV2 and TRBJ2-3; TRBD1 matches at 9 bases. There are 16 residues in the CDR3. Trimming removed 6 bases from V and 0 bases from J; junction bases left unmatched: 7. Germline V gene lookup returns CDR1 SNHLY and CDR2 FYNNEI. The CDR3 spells CASRPQGAGSTDTQYF. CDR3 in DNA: TGTGCCAGCAGACCACAGGGGGCAGGGAGCACAGATACGCAGTATTTT.

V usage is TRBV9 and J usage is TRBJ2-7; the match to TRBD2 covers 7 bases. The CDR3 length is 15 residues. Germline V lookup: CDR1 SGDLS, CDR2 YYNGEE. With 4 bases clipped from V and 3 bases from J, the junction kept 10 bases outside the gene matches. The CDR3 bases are TGTGCCAGCAGCAAAAGCGGGATATTAAACTACGAGCAGTACTTC. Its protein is CASSKSGILNYEQYF.

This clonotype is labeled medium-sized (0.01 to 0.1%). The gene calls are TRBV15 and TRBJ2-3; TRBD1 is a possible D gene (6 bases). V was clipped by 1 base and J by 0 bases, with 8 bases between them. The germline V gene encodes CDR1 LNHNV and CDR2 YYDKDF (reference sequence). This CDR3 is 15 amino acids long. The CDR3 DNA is TGTGCCACCAGCAGAGGAGGACAGAGCACAGATACGCAGTATTTT. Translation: CATSRGGQSTDTQYF.

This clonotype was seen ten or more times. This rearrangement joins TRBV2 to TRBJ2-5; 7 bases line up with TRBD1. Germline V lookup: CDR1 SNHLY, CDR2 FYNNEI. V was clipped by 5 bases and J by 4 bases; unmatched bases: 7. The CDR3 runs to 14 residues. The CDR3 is CASSPDRVRETQYF. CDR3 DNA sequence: TGTGCCAGCAGTCCAGACAGGGTCCGAGAGACCCAGTACTTC.

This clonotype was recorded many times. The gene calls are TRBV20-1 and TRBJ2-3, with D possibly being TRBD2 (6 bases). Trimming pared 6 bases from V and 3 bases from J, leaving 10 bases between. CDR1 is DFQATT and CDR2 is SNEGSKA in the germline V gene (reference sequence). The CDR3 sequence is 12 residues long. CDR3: CSADSGTDTQYF. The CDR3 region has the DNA TGCAGTGCGGATAGCGGAACAGATACGCAGTATTTT.